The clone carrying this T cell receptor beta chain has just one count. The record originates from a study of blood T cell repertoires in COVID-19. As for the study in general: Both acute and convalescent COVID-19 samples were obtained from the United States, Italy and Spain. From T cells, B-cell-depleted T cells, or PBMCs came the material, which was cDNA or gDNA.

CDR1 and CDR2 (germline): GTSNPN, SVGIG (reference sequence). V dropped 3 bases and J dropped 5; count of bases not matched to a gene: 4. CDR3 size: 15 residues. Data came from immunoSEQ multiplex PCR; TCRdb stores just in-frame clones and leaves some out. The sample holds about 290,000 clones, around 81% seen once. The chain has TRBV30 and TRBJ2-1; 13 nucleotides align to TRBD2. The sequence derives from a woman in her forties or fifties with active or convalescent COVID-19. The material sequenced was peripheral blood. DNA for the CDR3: TGTGCCTGGAGCAACGGACTAGCGGGAGACAATGAGCAGTTCTTC. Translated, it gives CAWSNGLAGDNEQFF.